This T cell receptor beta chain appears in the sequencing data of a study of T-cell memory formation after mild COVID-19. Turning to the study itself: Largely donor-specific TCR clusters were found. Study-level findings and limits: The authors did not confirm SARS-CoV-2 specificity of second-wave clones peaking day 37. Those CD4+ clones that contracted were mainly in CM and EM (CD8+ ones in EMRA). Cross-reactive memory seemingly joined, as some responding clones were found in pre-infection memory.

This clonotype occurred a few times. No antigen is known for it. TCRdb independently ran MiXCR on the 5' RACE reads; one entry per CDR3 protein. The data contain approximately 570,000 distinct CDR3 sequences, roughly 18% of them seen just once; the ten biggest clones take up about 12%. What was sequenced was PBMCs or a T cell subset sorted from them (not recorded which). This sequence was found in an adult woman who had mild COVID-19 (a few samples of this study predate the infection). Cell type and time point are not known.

CDR3 amino acids: CASSQGRDDEQYF. The CDR3 region has the DNA TGCGCCAGCAGCCAAGGCCGGGACGACGAGCAGTACTTC. The chain is built from TRBV4-3 and TRBJ2-7; D may match TRBD1 or TRBD2 (5 bases each). The CDR3 spans 13 residues. In germline, CDR1 is LGHNA, CDR2 YSLEER. V dropped 1 base and J dropped 5 bases, with 9 bases sitting between them.